The sequence of this TCR beta chain was determined in a study of cytomegalovirus exposure and HLA in healthy donors (dated by TCRdb to 2016 to 2017). The study in broad terms: An earlier analysis of roughly 570 of the donors reported roughly 300 Gb of sequence data and 95 million to 120 million unique TCR beta sequences obtained from about 170 million T cells. A handful of DR-DQ haplotypes were handled as single units for association and clustering because linkage in the cohort was strong. The study was designed to test whether signatures of past pathogen exposure could be identified by cataloging public T cell receptors. Among the roughly 390 genotyped donors, around 81% belonged to the genetic ancestry cluster associated with self-reported Caucasian donors. A later analysis re-examined previously published TCR beta repertoires from about 670 donors and added high-resolution HLA genotyping to investigate patterns of TCR occurrence. All discovery cohort repertoires had been generated on a single sequencing platform. In a later genetic analysis, genome-wide SNP genotypes for about 65% of the 666 donors were used, and that subset was treated as a discovery cohort. Using immunosequencing, the study profiled T cell repertoires from about 610 subjects and related those repertoires to cytomegalovirus serostatus. Rather than using new phenotypic data, the later analysis identified candidate immune exposures from TCR beta sequences and from how often those sequences occurred across donors. Both class I and class II loci were covered by HLA typing, at four-digit resolution. An early release that covered about 640 HLA-typed donors contained 300 to 350 gigabases of sequencing data and 80 million or so unique TCR sequences. The study combined high-throughput TCR immunosequencing, statistical association of individual TCRs with disease status, and machine learning to predict cytomegalovirus infection status. Donor age, sex, ethnicity and CMV serostatus were compiled together with the repertoire data. Across about 380 genotyped donors of the cohort, an average of 235,054 unique TCR beta nucleotide sequences per donor were sequenced, and about a sixth of those sequences were non-productive. In addition to the first cohort of around 670 subjects, a separate validation cohort of 120 different subjects was used. An earlier analysis of more than 450 of the donors used high-throughput TCR beta sequencing to judge whether each TCR beta V gene segment behaved as functional or pseudogenic. The number of typed donors differed by locus: roughly 629-640 for A, B, C, DRB1 and DQB1; 500 to 550 for DQA1; 606 for DPA1; and approximately 450 for DPB1. Overall results and qualifications from the work: A further reported finding was that TCR beta sequences accurately predicted the HLA-A and HLA-B alleles for most subjects in the first cohort. Compared with equally common non-associated chains, HLA-associated TCR beta chains in a later analysis were more clonally expanded and had lower generation probabilities. Most TCR sequences were observed very rarely across donors, whereas some public TCRs were present in many individuals. When HLA alleles, especially DR and DQ, strongly co-occurred, TCR associations were difficult to assign to individual alleles. V-gene and J-gene trimming of TCR beta chains was associated with a missense DCLRE1C variant in a later genetic analysis, and the association was replicated in an independent cohort. A group of highly shared sequence variants was considered likely to be a technical artifact of the sequencing pipeline. HLA typing was unavailable for some donors at each locus, so association tests used only the typed subset. Around 16 rarely observed V segments, including chromosome 9 orphons, were excluded from the earlier analysis of 550 to 700 of the donors because counts were too low. It was suggested by the authors that the approach could potentially be generalized to other disease states and immunological phenotypes. Presence/absence analyses assumed roughly uniform sequencing depth across donors, an assumption that may not hold. For the cohort, immune exposure information was limited to CMV serostatus. According to a later analysis, TCR association rates differed among HLA loci, with DRB1 alleles showing the most associated TCRs and HLA-C alleles showing the fewest. Some IMGT-functional V segments, including TRBV6-2 and TRBV6-3, could not be distinguished by the 87-base-pair reads and were therefore excluded. At a false discovery rate of 0.05, a later analysis linked roughly 17,000 TCR beta sequences to specific HLA alleles. In the study, about 150 TCR beta chains were listed as associated with cytomegalovirus. Linkage disequilibrium might explain the correlated functional status among segregating V segments, but an unknown experimental factor could not be ruled out. In an earlier analysis of approximately 590 of the donors, most TCR beta V segments appeared in productive rearrangements about 87% or about 30% of the time, broadly matching IMGT annotations. This cohort had only TCR beta chains sequenced, and the lack of alpha or paired-chain data limited which features could be detected. A later genetic analysis reported fewer N-insertions in productive TCRs among donors in an Asian-associated ancestry cluster than the roughly 700-donor mean. A few of the identified cytomegalovirus-associated TCR beta chains were confirmed in vitro to be specific for cytomegalovirus antigens. Several of the top co-occurrence clusters appeared to be linked to parvovirus B19, influenza, CMV and Epstein-Barr virus, according to a later analysis. The classifier was reported to diagnose cytomegalovirus status with high specificity and sensitivity in both the original and validation cohorts. A later analysis found that most CMV-associated TCR beta chains appeared HLA-restricted, with HLA associations seemingly driven largely by CMV exposure.

Remarks on this clone: Its antigen is currently not known. No base qualities exist here, and no much larger clone lies one base off it.

The germline V gene sets CDR1 to SGHTA and CDR2 to FQGNSA. CDR3 length: 18 amino acids, cysteine to phenylalanine. Of all the DNA, just the CDR3 is kept, 54 bases in frame from base 1. V and J are trimmed by 0 bases and 3 bases, and the gene matches miss 8 bases of the junction. The cohort consisted of hundreds of healthy bone marrow donors. At the time of sampling, all cohort members were nominally healthy, though unrecorded immune exposures were likely present. The donor tested CMV seronegative and was one of the 352 seronegative cohort members. A peripheral blood sample was provided by each donor, and peripheral blood mononuclear cells were used for TCR beta sequencing. The Qiagen DNeasy Blood Extraction Kit was used to extract genomic DNA from the blood cell samples. The library was generated by the immunoSEQ multiplex PCR assay. The multiplex PCR relied on a mix of 60 forward primers for TCR Vbeta segments and 13 reverse primers for TCR Jbeta segments. The CDR3 region of rearranged TCR beta genes was amplified from genomic DNA with a multiplex PCR assay. Amplified TCR beta libraries were sequenced as 87-base-pair reads on the Illumina HiSeq System. The study's own analysis went as follows. A later analysis counted about 80 million unique TCR beta chains across the 666 repertoires, and 9.5 million to 11 million of these chains were shared by at least two donors. Raw reads were error-corrected and collapsed into unique sequences with a nearest-neighbor algorithm that merged closely related sequences to remove PCR and sequencing errors. To assign V, D and J gene segments, CDR3 sequences were aligned to IMGT reference sequences. For a sequence to be retained, a match of at least six nucleotides was required to both a V gene segment and a J gene segment. Rearrangements were classified as productive when the CDR3 lacked stop codons and remained in frame with V and J, and all other rearrangements were classified as non-productive. Following IMGT convention, CDR3 was defined as the stretch from the second conserved V-encoded cysteine up to the conserved J-encoded phenylalanine. In an earlier analysis of around 540 of the donors, sequences lacking an unambiguous match to a single V gene segment were excluded. An earlier analysis of some 500 of the donors classified V segments as functional when productive rearrangements were above 56.7% and as segregating when the standard deviation between donors was above 5%. A statistical classification framework was built for diagnosing cytomegalovirus status from the catalog of TCR beta chain sequences. In a later analysis, TCR nucleotide sequences were compared against IMGT/GENE-DB human TR gene sequences so that V and J genes could be assigned. In a later analysis, CDR3 sequences and most-parsimonious VDJ recombination scenarios were assigned using the TCRdist pipeline. In a later analysis, each TCR beta chain was defined by its CDR3 amino acid sequence together with its V-gene family, and reads lacking a unique V-gene family were excluded. A later analysis removed roughly 590 highly shared, low-generation-probability nucleotide sequences to deal with suspected cross-contamination and a sequencing artifact. For each public chain, a later analysis derived a clonal expansion index from normalized ranks of inferred template counts within each repertoire. Generation probabilities in a later analysis came from a VDJ recombination model fitted to out-of-frame rearrangements, and those results were checked against IGoR. In a later analysis, hypergeometric tests were used to score TCR-TCR, TCR-HLA and TCR-CMV co-occurrence, with a repertoire-size bias correction applied to TCR pairs. A later analysis estimated false discovery rates by permuting HLA or CMV assignments 20 times. In a later analysis, co-occurring TCRs were grouped with DBSCAN, and TCRdist sequence similarity was added when clustering was performed within HLA-allele-positive subsets. Repertoires with fewer than 30,000 or more than 120,000 public chains were left out of co-occurrence clustering, as were roughly five repertoires with anomalous nucleotide sharing. The table was pulled from immuneACCESS by TCRdb, which kept in-frame rearrangements only. Such tables lose some clones; where checked, under half of the loss comes from unresolved V genes, and the rest has no known cause. For V, J and clone size, that table is used; D and trimming come from the DNA. The sample contains around 180,000 clones, over 60% of them found a single time. The ten largest clones represent roughly 1.1% of the sample.

The TCR sequence derives from a woman between 40 and 55 years old in good health and CMV-seronegative. Recombination linked TRBV7-2 to TRBJ2-3; TRBD2 agrees with 11 junctional bases. Material: PBMCs. The nucleotide sequence reads as follows: TGTGCCAGCAGCTTAGCCTCTAGCGGGAGGCCGACAACAGATACGCAGTATTTT. The resulting protein is CASSLASSGRPTTDTQYF.